The entry that follows covers one T cell receptor (beta chain) sequence. Germline CDR1 and CDR2: MNHNS and SASEGT. This CDR3 has 13 amino acids. The V and J ends lost 6 bases and 3 bases, in that order; junction bases with no gene match: 5. The sample is drawn from a study of technical replicates of blood from a few donors. Repertoires were generated with immunoSEQ multiplex PCR, while TCRdb's copy carries only in-frame clones and drops some. The sample lists some 70,000 clones; about nine tenths were seen once. Material for sequencing was PBMCs. This chain joins TRBV6-1 and TRBJ2-7, with TRBD1 matching 7 bases. The source of this sequence is a human donor in good health. Some clones in this sample may be carry-over from other donors' samples. The DNA for the CDR3 is TGTGCCAGCAGCGGACAGGAAAACTACGAGCAGTACTTC. It yields the protein CASSGQENYEQYF.